This TCR beta chain was captured by sequencing in a study of OX40 agonist ivuxolimab in advanced cancers. Study overall: Three patients had partial responses: one hepatocellular carcinoma, two cutaneous melanoma. Findings and limits, study-wide: In general, CD8+ T cells held more expanded clones than CD4+ did, on average. Certain nonresponding patients likewise had low normalized T-cell clonal expansion.

The data were produced by immunoSEQ multiplex PCR, yet TCRdb's version contains in-frame clones alone and is incomplete. This sample has roughly 66,000 clones, with around 83% found just once. Of note for this clone: The target antigen is unknown.

This sequence originates from an adult with an advanced solid tumor such as melanoma, head and neck, liver or kidney cancer. This material consisted of CD4+ or CD8+ T cells sorted from blood, taken in a trial of the OX40 agonist ivuxolimab.

As DNA, the CDR3 is TGTGCCAGCAGCTTTTTCCTTGTCCGGGGGCAAGCGAACACCGGGGAGCTGTTTTTT. Translation: CASSFFLVRGQANTGELFF. The V gene is TRBV7-2, the J gene TRBJ2-2; D is possibly TRBD1 or TRBD2 (6 bases each). Trimming cost V 3 bases and J 0 bases, with 20 bases left between them. The CDR3 is 19 amino acids. CDR1 and CDR2 from the germline V gene are SGHTA and FQGNSA. The variable domain in full, completed from reference TRBV7-2 and TRBJ2-2, reads GAGVSQSPSNKVTEKGKDVELRCDPISGHTALYWYRQSLGQGLEFLIYFQGNSAPDKSGLPSDRFSAERTGGSVSTLTIQRTQQEDSAVYLCASSFFLVRGQANTGELFFGEGSRLTVL.